These 17 T cell receptor beta chains originate from one sample sequenced in a study of shared clonotypes between healthy human individuals. Some clones are missing from TCRdb's copy, which holds only in-frame ones; the method was immunoSEQ multiplex PCR. The data contain 950,000 to 1,100,000 clones, about 75% of them singletons. The sample taken for sequencing was memory CD4+ T cells sorted from blood. Subset meaning: CD45RA-negative fraction. Receptor source: a young man in good health.

This chain links TRBV5-6 with TRBJ2-2; D is unresolved. V was clipped by 0 bases and J by 9 bases, with 9 bases between them. Germline V gene data show CDR1 as SGHDT and CDR2 as YYEEEE. The CDR3 length is 13 residues. The CDR3 region is CASSLGSIRELFF. DNA of the CDR3: TGTGCCAGCAGCTTGGGATCTATCCGGGAGCTGTTTTTT.

The chain links TRBV6-5 to TRBJ2-5; 7 nucleotides align to TRBD1. Germline V gene data show CDR1 as MNHEY and CDR2 as SVGAGI. V dropped 10 bases and J dropped 6; count of bases not matched to a gene: 8. This CDR3 contains 12 residues. CDR3 region: CATRDSLQTQYF. The CDR3 DNA follows: TGTGCCACCCGGGACAGCTTACAGACCCAGTACTTC.

The CDR3 DNA reads TGTGCCATCAGTGAGTCTGAGGGGGGAAGCTATGGCTACACCTTC. Its protein is CAISESEGGSYGYTF. This sequence joins TRBV10-3 and TRBJ1-2; possible D gene TRBD1, 6 bases. The ends were cut back, 0 bases at V and 4 bases at J, with 12 bases in the middle. Germline-derived CDR1 and CDR2 are ENHRY and SYGVKD. This CDR3 comprises 15 residues.

The DNA for the CDR3 is TGTGCCAGCAGCTACGATCCCACAGGGGGCAGCGAAAAACTGTTTTTT. The encoded protein is CASSYDPTGGSEKLFF. This chain links TRBV4-2 with TRBJ1-4; TRBD1 agrees at 9 bases. V shed 5 bases and J 8 bases; nucleotides not matched to a gene: 12. The CDR3 is 16 amino acids. Looked up from germline, CDR1 is LGHNA and CDR2 is YNFKEQ.

With respect to this clone: Different DNA sequences within this sample yield the same CDR3. The chain carries TRBV28 and TRBJ2-5, with no clear D. Trimming pared 4 bases from V and 2 bases from J, leaving 8 bases between. From germline, CDR1 is MDHEN and CDR2 SYDVKM. The CDR3 totals 13 residues. Here the CDR3 reads CASSSGQQETQYF. DNA for the CDR3: TGTGCCAGCAGTTCCGGTCAGCAAGAGACCCAGTACTTC.

This chain joins TRBV7-4 and TRBJ2-7; D is undetermined. Trimming took off 5 bases at V and 3 bases at J, with 14 bases between the two ends. The CDR3 extends over 14 amino acids. In germline, CDR1 is SGHVT, CDR2 SQSDAQ. The CDR3 is CASSQRSGYYEQYF. The CDR3 DNA sequence: TGTGCCAGCAGCCAGAGGTCAGGATACTACGAGCAGTACTTC.

This clone was recorded a few times. The chain links TRBV5-1 to TRBJ1-2; D unclear. The CDR3 length is 13 residues. V was trimmed by 1 base and J by 11 bases, leaving 15 bases between them. Per the germline V gene, CDR1 is SGHRS and CDR2 is YFSETQ. DNA of the CDR3: TGCGCCAGCAGCTTGATGTCAGCCGGGAGGTACACCTTC. It codes for CASSLMSAGRYTF. The complete variable domain, with remaining parts taken from reference TRBV5-1 and TRBJ1-2, reads KAGVTQTPRYLIKTRGQQVTLSCSPISGHRSVSWYQQTPGQGLQFLFEYFSETQRNKGNFPGRFSGRQFSNSRSEMNVSTLELGDSALYLCASSLMSAGRYTFGSGTRLTVV.

The chain uses TRBV29-1 and TRBJ2-2, with 8 bases identical to TRBD1. V was pared by 7 bases and J by 0 bases, with 1 base of the junction left unmatched. Looked up from germline, CDR1 is SQVTM and CDR2 is ANQGSEA. This CDR3 has 13 residues. The CDR3 here is CSADRANTGELFF. CDR3 nucleotides: TGCAGCGCGGACAGGGCGAACACCGGGGAGCTGTTTTTT.

This rearrangement joins TRBV7-2 to TRBJ2-1, with 9 positions matching TRBD2. V was clipped by 1 base and J by 6 bases; unmatched bases: 4. This CDR3 contains 15 residues. Germline V CDR1 and CDR2: SGHTA, FQGNSA. CDR3 loop: CASSLGGTSLNEQFF. The DNA for the CDR3 is TGTGCCAGCAGCTTAGGAGGGACTAGCCTCAATGAGCAGTTCTTC. The variable domain in full, completed from reference TRBV7-2 and TRBJ2-1, reads GAGVSQSPSNKVTEKGKDVELRCDPISGHTALYWYRQSLGQGLEFLIYFQGNSAPDKSGLPSDRFSAERTGGSVSTLTIQRTQQEDSAVYLCASSLGGTSLNEQFFGPGTRLTVL.

The rearrangement links TRBV10-3 to TRBJ2-1, with 9 bases that match TRBD1. The germline V gene encodes CDR1 ENHRY and CDR2 SYGVKD. The V segment lost 8 bases and the J segment 5 bases; nucleotides outside the gene matches: 10. The CDR3 is 15 amino acids. The CDR3 spells CAIYSGQGRDNEQFF. The CDR3 DNA is TGTGCCATCTATTCTGGACAGGGGAGGGACAATGAGCAGTTCTTC.

The chain employs TRBV14 and TRBJ2-1, with D perhaps being TRBD1 or TRBD2 (5 bases each). V was clipped by 0 bases and J by 2 bases, with 11 bases between them. This CDR3 contains 16 residues. The germline V gene encodes CDR1 SGHDN and CDR2 FVKESK. In DNA, the CDR3 is TGTGCCAGCAGCCAAGAATGGGACCCCGCCTACAATGAGCAGTTCTTC. Protein product: CASSQEWDPAYNEQFF.

The rearrangement joins TRBV9 to TRBJ2-3; D is perhaps TRBD2 (6 bases). The CDR3 totals 14 residues. Trimming pared 4 bases from V and 2 bases from J, leaving 11 bases between. Germline CDR1 reads SGDLS; CDR2 reads YYNGEE. CDR3 protein: CASSRGTSTDTQYF. As DNA, the CDR3 is TGTGCCAGCAGCCGCGGGACTTCCACAGATACGCAGTATTTT.

As concerns this clone: The junction departs from the called germline gene at one end, perhaps through a read error. The CDR3 DNA reads TGTGCCAGCAGACAAGAGGGGAGGGGCCGCTTTGAAGTTACGCAGTATTTT. It translates to CASRQEGRGRFEVTQYF. The gene calls are TRBV4-2 and TRBJ2-3, with 7 bases lining up with TRBD2. The germline V gene encodes CDR1 LGHNA and CDR2 YNFKEQ. This CDR3 is 17 amino acids long.

The CDR3 sequence is CATRLADPNEQYF. The CDR3 DNA sequence: TGTGCCACAAGACTAGCGGACCCCAACGAGCAGTACTTC. The chain uses TRBV10-3 and TRBJ2-7; the match to TRBD2 covers 9 bases. Germline V gives CDR1 ENHRY, CDR2 SYGVKD. Losses at the gene ends were 10 bases for V and 5 bases for J; bases not matched to a gene: 9. The CDR3 consists of 13 residues.

The V call is TRBV7-2, the J call TRBJ2-7; no reliable D call. The germline V gene has CDR1 SGHTA and CDR2 FQGNSA. CDR3 length: 16 residues. Trimming stripped 4 bases from V and 2 bases from J, with 18 bases between. The CDR3 nucleotides read TGTGCCAGCAGCTCCCCGGTGGGCAGGATGCCCTACGAGCAGTACTTC. Protein sequence: CASSSPVGRMPYEQYF. Variable domain in full (rest from reference TRBV7-2 and TRBJ2-7): GAGVSQSPSNKVTEKGKDVELRCDPISGHTALYWYRQSLGQGLEFLIYFQGNSAPDKSGLPSDRFSAERTGGSVSTLTIQRTQQEDSAVYLCASSSPVGRMPYEQYFGPGTRLTVT.

Only a few counts were recorded for this clone. The chain employs TRBV27 and TRBJ1-3; no firm D call. This CDR3 contains 17 residues. In germline, CDR1 is MNHEY, CDR2 SMNVEV (reference sequence). V was trimmed by 5 bases and J by 0 bases, leaving 17 bases between them. CDR3 sequence reads: CASSPLQTGSSGNTIYF. The CDR3 nucleotides are TGTGCCAGCAGTCCACTACAAACGGGCAGCTCTGGAAACACCATATATTTT.

This clone was recorded only once. This chain joins TRBV19 and TRBJ2-1; D might be TRBD1 (5 bases). The CDR3 is 12 amino acids. Germline V gene sequence: CDR1 LNHDA, CDR2 SQIVND (reference sequence). Trimming took off 4 bases at V and 8 bases at J, with 9 bases between the two ends. The chain's CDR3 is CASSKGRYEQFF. Written as DNA, the CDR3 is TGTGCCAGTAGTAAGGGGCGGTATGAGCAGTTCTTC.